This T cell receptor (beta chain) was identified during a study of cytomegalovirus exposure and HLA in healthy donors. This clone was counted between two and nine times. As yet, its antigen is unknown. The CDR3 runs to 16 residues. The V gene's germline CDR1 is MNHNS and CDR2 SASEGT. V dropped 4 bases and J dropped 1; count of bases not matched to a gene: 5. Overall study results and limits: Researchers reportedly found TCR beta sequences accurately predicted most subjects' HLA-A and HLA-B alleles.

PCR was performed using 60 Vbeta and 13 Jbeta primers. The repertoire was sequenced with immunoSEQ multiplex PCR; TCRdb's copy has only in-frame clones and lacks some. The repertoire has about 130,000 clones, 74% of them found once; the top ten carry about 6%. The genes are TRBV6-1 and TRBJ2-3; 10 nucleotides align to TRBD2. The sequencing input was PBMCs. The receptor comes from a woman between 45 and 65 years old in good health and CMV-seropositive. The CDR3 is CASSGPAGGGTDTQYF. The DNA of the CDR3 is TGTGCCAGCAGTGGCCCAGCGGGGGGGGGCACAGATACGCAGTATTTT.